This TCR beta chain originates from a study of blood T cell repertoires in COVID-19. Study background: Acute and convalescent COVID-19 specimens originated in the United States, Italy and Spain.

TCRdb's copy holds only in-frame clones and misses some; the assay was immunoSEQ multiplex PCR. The sample lists more than 85,000 clones; 83% were seen once. The receptor comes from a woman aged 60-75 years with acute or convalescent COVID-19. Sequences were obtained from peripheral blood.

CDR3 loop: CATSLRAWGVSSYEQYF. The CDR3 DNA is TGTGCCACCAGCCTCCGGGCCTGGGGGGTTAGCTCCTACGAGCAGTACTTC. The genes are TRBV15 and TRBJ2-7; possible D gene TRBD2, 6 bases. Per germline, CDR1 LNHNV and CDR2 YYDKDF (reference sequence). This CDR3 spans 17 amino acids. V was trimmed by 5 bases and J by 0 bases, leaving 20 bases between them.